The 9 T cell receptor beta chains given below trace back to one sample, sequenced in a study of T cell responses to AZD1222 COVID-19 vaccine. Some clones are missing from TCRdb's copy, which holds only in-frame ones; the method was immunoSEQ multiplex PCR. The table shows approximately 130,000 clones, with roughly 92% occurring only once. The sample was peripheral blood, taken 28 days after the second AZD1222 dose. These receptors were collected from an adult who received the AZD1222 COVID-19 vaccine.

The chain has TRBV3-1 (or the pseudogene TRBV3-2) and TRBJ1-3, with a possible D match to TRBD1 (6 bases). The CDR3 has 14 residues. Germline V gene lookup returns CDR1 LGHDT and CDR2 YNNKEL (reference sequence). Trimming cost V 7 bases and J 2 bases, with 12 bases left between them. The CDR3 region has the DNA TGTGCCAGCAACTCAGGGGTAGCTGGAAACACCATATATTTT. Protein product: CASNSGVAGNTIYF.

J is TRBJ2-5 and V is TRBV24-1; D gene unclear. The germline V and J ends were trimmed by 9 bases and 6 bases, with 22 bases remaining between them. CDR3 length: 15 residues. The V gene's germline CDR1 is KGHDR and CDR2 SFDVKD. In DNA, the CDR3 is TGTGCCACCCCATCCCCGGAATCGCGGAAGCAGACCCAGTACTTC. Amino acids: CATPSPESRKQTQYF.

This clone was counted only a few times. The CDR3 DNA reads as TGTGCCATCAGTGAGAGGCAGGGATCCTTTTCACCCCTCCACTTT. Protein: CAISERQGSFSPLHF. The chain couples TRBV10-3 to TRBJ1-6; D is perhaps TRBD1 (5 bases). This CDR3 spans 15 amino acids. The V end was cut by 2 bases, the J end by 9 bases, with 14 bases between. CDR1 and CDR2 from the germline V gene are ENHRY and SYGVKD.

This chain uses TRBV4-3 with TRBJ2-1; D uncertain. V was clipped by 0 bases and J by 5 bases, with 2 bases between them. CDR3 length: 12 amino acids. Germline V lookup: CDR1 LGHNA, CDR2 YSLEER. Here the CDR3 reads CASSQDHNEQFF. CDR3 DNA: TGCGCCAGCAGCCAAGACCACAATGAGCAGTTCTTC.

For this clone: A junction boundary mismatches the germline segment, possibly from a read error. The chain uses TRBV7-2 and TRBJ1-2; D not resolved. Germline V gives CDR1 SGHTA, CDR2 FQGNSA. The CDR3 has 14 residues. Here the CDR3 DNA reads TGTGCCAGCAGCTTAGGGGCCAGCCACTATAGCTACACCTTC. Its translation is CASSLGASHYSYTF.

The chain uses TRBV7-3 and TRBJ2-7; D remains unclear. CDR1 and CDR2 (germline): SGHTA, FQGTGA. V lost 6 bases and J lost 6, with 12 bases in between. There are 12 residues in the CDR3. The CDR3 DNA reads TGTGCCAGCAGGTCCGACTCGGCCGAGCAGTACTTC. Its translation is CASRSDSAEQYF.

The rearrangement uses TRBV18 and TRBJ1-1; D not certain. The CDR3 totals 15 residues. Trimming shortened V by 2 bases and J by 2 bases, and 12 bases separated the two germline ends. Germline V gives CDR1 KGHSH, CDR2 LQKENI. The CDR3 sequence is CASSPSERANTEAFF. CDR3 nucleotide sequence: TGTGCCAGCTCACCAAGCGAAAGGGCTAACACTGAAGCTTTCTTT.

CDR3: CASSLWGAANEKLFF. The DNA for the CDR3 is TGTGCCAGCAGTTTATGGGGGGCGGCTAATGAAAAACTGTTTTTT. This chain links TRBV28 with TRBJ1-4; D is possibly TRBD1 (6 bases). CDR1 is MDHEN and CDR2 is SYDVKM in the germline V gene. This CDR3 is 15 amino acids long. Trimming took off 0 bases at V and 3 bases at J, with 8 bases between the two ends.

The chain recombines TRBV7-9 with TRBJ2-6, with TRBD1 as a possible D gene (6 bases). This CDR3 region has 15 residues. Germline V gene sequence: CDR1 SEHNR, CDR2 FQNEAQ (reference sequence). Trimming took 3 bases from V and 7 from J, leaving 13 bases between them. The CDR3 here is CASSFHRQEANVLTF. CDR3 sequence (DNA): TGTGCCAGCAGCTTCCACAGACAGGAAGCCAACGTCCTGACTTTC.